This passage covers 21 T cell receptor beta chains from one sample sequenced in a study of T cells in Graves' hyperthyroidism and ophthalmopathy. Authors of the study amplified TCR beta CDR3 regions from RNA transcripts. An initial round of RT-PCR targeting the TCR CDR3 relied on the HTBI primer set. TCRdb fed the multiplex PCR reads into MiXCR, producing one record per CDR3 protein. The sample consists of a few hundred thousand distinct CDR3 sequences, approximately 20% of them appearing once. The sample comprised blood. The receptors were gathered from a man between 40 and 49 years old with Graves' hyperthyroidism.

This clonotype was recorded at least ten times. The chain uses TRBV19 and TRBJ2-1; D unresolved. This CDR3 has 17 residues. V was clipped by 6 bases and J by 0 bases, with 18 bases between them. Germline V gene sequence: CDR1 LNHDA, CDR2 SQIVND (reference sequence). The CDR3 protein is CASRVRHELSSYNEQFF. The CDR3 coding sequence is TGTGCCAGTAGAGTTAGGCACGAACTTAGCTCCTACAATGAGCAGTTCTTC.

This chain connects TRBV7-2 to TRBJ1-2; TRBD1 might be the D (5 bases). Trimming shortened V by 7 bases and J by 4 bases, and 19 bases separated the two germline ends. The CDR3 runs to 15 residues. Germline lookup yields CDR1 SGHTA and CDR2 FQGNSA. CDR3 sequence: CASTLGLGLSYGYTF. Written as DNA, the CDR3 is TGTGCCAGCACCCTGGGGCTGGGGCTCTCCTATGGCTACACCTTC. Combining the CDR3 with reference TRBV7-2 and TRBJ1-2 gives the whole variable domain GAGVSQSPSNKVTEKGKDVELRCDPISGHTALYWYRQSLGQGLEFLIYFQGNSAPDKSGLPSDRFSAERTGGSVSTLTIQRTQQEDSAVYLCASTLGLGLSYGYTFGSGTRLTVV.

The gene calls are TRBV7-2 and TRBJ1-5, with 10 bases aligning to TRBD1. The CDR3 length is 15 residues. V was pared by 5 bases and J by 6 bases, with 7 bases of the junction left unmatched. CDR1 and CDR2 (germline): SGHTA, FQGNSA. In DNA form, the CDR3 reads TGTGCCAGCAGCCCTGGGACAGGGGTTGTTCAGCCCCAGCATTTT. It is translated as CASSPGTGVVQPQHF.

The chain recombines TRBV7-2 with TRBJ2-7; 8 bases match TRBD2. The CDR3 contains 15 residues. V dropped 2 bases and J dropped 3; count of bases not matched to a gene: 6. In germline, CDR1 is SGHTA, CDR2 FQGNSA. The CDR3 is CASSLTPGTSYEQYF. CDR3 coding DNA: TGTGCCAGCAGCTTAACTCCCGGGACTAGCTACGAGCAGTACTTC.

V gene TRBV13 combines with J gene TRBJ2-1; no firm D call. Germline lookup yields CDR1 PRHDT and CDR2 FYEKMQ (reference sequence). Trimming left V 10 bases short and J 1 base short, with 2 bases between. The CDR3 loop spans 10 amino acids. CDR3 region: CATSYNEQFF. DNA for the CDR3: TGTGCCACGTCCTACAATGAGCAGTTCTTC.

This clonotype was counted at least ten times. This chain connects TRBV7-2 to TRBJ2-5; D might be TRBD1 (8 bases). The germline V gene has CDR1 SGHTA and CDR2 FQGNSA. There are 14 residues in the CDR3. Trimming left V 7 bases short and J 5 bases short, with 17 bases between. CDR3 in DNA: TGTGCCAGCACCAACAGGGGGGGCGTGGAGACCCAGTACTTC. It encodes CASTNRGGVETQYF.

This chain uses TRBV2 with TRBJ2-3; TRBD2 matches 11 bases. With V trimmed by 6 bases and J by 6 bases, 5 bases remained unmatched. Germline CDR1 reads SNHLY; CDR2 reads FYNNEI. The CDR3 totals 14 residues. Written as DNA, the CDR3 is TGTGCCAGCAGGGGACTAGCGGTACGGGATACGCAGTATTTT. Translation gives CASRGLAVRDTQYF. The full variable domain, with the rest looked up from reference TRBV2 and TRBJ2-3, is EPEVTQTPSHQVTQMGQEVILRCVPISNHLYFYWYRQILGQKVEFLVSFYNNEISEKSEIFDDQFSVERPDGSNFTLKIRSTKLEDSAMYFCASRGLAVRDTQYFGPGTRLTVL.

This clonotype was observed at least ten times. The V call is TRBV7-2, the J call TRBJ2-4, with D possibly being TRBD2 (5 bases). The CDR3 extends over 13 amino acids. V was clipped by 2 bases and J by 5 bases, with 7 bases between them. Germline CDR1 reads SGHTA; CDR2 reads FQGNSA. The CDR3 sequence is CASSLSGQNIQYF. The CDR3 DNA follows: TGTGCCAGCAGCTTAAGCGGACAAAACATTCAGTACTTC. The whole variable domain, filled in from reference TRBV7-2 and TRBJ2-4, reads GAGVSQSPSNKVTEKGKDVELRCDPISGHTALYWYRQSLGQGLEFLIYFQGNSAPDKSGLPSDRFSAERTGGSVSTLTIQRTQQEDSAVYLCASSLSGQNIQYFGAGTRLSVL.

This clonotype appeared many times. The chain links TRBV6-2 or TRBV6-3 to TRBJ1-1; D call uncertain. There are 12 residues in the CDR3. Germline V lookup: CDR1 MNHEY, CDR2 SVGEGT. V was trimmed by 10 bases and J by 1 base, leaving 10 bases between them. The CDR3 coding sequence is TGTGCCACCTACCACAGGAACACTGAAGCTTTCTTT. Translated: CATYHRNTEAFF.

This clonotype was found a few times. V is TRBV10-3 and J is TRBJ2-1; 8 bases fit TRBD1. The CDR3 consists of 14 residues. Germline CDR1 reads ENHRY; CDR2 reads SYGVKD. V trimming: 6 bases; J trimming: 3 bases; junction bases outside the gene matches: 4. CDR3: CAIRDRERYNEQFF. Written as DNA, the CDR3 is TGTGCCATCAGGGACAGGGAGCGCTACAATGAGCAGTTCTTC.

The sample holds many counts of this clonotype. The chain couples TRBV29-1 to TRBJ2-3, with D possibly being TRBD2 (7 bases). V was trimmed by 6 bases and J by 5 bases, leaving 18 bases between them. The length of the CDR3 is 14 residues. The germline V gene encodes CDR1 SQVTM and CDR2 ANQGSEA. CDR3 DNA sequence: TGCAGCGTCTCCTCCGGGGGGCAGGAAGATACGCAGTATTTT. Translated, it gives CSVSSGGQEDTQYF.

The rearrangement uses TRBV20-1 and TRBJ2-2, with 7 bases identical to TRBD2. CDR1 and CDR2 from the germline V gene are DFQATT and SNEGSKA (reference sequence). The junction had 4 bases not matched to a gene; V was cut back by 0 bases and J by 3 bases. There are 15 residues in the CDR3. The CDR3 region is CSARDRGVHTGELFF. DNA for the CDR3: TGCAGTGCTAGAGATCGGGGGGTCCACACCGGGGAGCTGTTTTTT.

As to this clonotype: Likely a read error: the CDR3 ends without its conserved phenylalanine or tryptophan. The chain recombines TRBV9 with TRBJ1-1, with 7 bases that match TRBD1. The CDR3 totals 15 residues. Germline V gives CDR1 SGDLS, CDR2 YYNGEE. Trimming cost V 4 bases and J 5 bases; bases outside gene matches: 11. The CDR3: CASSPSTGLGTEAFS. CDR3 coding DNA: TGTGCCAGCAGCCCATCGACAGGGCTCGGAACTGAAGCTTTCTCT.

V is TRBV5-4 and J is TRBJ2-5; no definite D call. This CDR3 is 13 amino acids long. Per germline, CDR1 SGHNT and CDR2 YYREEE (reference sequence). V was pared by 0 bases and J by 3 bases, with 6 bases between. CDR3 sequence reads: CASSLDSKETQYF. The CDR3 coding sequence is TGTGCCAGCAGCTTGGACAGTAAAGAGACCCAGTACTTC. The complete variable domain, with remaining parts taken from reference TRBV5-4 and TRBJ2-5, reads ETGVTQSPTHLIKTRGQQVTLRCSSQSGHNTVSWYQQALGQGPQFIFQYYREEENGRGNFPPRFSGLQFPNYSSELNVNALELDDSALYLCASSLDSKETQYFGPGTRLLVL.

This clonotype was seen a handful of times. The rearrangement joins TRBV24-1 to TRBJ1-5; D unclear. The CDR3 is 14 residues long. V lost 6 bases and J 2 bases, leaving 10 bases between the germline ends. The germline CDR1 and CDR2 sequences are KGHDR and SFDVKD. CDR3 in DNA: TGTGCCACCAGTCCCCCGACTGGCAATCAGCCCCAGCATTTT. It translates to CATSPPTGNQPQHF.

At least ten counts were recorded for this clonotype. The CDR3 DNA sequence: TGTGCCAGCAGTTACTCGCGCGGTCGCGACGAGCAGTACTTC. Translation: CASSYSRGRDEQYF. The V gene is TRBV6-2 or TRBV6-3, the J gene TRBJ2-7, with D unclear. This CDR3 has 14 amino acids. Trimming stripped 0 bases from V and 5 bases from J, with 11 bases between. Germline-derived CDR1 and CDR2 are MNHEY and SVGEGT.

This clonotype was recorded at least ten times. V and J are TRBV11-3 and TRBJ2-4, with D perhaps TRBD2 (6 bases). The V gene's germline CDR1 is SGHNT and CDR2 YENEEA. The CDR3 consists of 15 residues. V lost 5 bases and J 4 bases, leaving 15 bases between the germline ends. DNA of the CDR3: TGTGCCAGCAGCCCCCGACTAGAAGGGAAAAACATTCAGTACTTC. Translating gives CASSPRLEGKNIQYF.

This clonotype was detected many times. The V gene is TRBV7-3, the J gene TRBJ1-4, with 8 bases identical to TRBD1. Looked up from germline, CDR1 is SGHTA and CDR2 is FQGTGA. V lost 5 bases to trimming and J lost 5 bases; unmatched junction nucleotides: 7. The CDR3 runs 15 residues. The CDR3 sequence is CASSQSGGLNEKLFF. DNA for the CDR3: TGTGCCAGCAGCCAATCAGGGGGCCTGAATGAAAAACTGTTTTTT.

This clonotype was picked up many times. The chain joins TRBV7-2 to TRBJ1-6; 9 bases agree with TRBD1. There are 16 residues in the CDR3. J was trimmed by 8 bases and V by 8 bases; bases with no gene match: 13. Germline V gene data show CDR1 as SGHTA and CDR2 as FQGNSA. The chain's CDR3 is CASGPGQGIYHSPLHF. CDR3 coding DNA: TGTGCCAGCGGCCCGGGACAGGGAATTTATCATTCACCCCTCCACTTT.

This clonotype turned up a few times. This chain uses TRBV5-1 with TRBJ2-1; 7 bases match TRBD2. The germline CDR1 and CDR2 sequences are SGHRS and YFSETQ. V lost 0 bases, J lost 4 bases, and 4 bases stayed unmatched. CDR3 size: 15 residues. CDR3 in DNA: TGCGCCAGCAGCTTGGGACTAGCCTTTTACAATGAGCAGTTCTTC. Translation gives CASSLGLAFYNEQFF.

CDR3 loop: CSAASGGNYEQYF. CDR3 coding DNA: TGCAGTGCTGCTAGCGGGGGGAATTACGAGCAGTACTTC. This chain joins TRBV20-1 and TRBJ2-7, with TRBD2 matching 11 bases. The CDR3 runs 13 residues. J gave up 4 bases and V 5 bases, and 4 bases lay outside the gene matches. Per the germline V gene, CDR1 is DFQATT and CDR2 is SNEGSKA (reference sequence).